This T cell receptor beta chain was observed in a study of pediatric ulcerative colitis. Study results and caveats: Two rectal clonotypes were found only in ulcerative colitis patients, all of them.

Germline CDR1 reads SGHRS; CDR2 reads YFSETQ. Trimming left V 2 bases short and J 0 bases short, with 9 bases between. The CDR3 loop spans 15 amino acids. The data were produced by immunoSEQ multiplex PCR, yet TCRdb's version contains in-frame clones alone and is incomplete. The table lists 30,000 or so clones, 80% to 90% of them singletons. As for this clone: Its antigen is still unknown.

During colonoscopy, one to two rectal pinch biopsies were collected. Sample: gut tissue. The rearrangement uses TRBV5-1 and TRBJ1-3; D call uncertain. The receptor's source is a boy between 10 and 17 years old with mild ulcerative colitis. The DNA of the CDR3 is TGCGCCAGCAGCTTAAGTTACGTCTCTGGAAACACCATATATTTT. It encodes CASSLSYVSGNTIYF. Based on the CDR3 plus reference TRBV5-1 and TRBJ1-3, the full variable domain is KAGVTQTPRYLIKTRGQQVTLSCSPISGHRSVSWYQQTPGQGLQFLFEYFSETQRNKGNFPGRFSGRQFSNSRSEMNVSTLELGDSALYLCASSLSYVSGNTIYFGEGSWLTVV.